A single sample is the source of the 11 T cell receptor beta chains below, sequenced in a study of early T cells in non-severe SARS-CoV-2 infection. A single record per CDR3 protein comes from TCRdb applying MiXCR to the 5' RACE reads. The sample contains some 48,000 distinct CDR3 sequences, about 13% of which appear only once. Source material: whole blood. These receptors originate from an adult who was a healthcare worker with PCR-confirmed SARS-CoV-2 infection or an uninfected control (not recorded which).

This clonotype was found a few times. V is TRBV29-1 and J is TRBJ2-4; 7 positions agree with TRBD1. This CDR3 spans 11 amino acids. The germline gives CDR1 SQVTM, CDR2 ANQGSEA. Trimming took 7 bases from V and 8 from J; bases not matched to a gene: 5. CDR3 loop: CSGDRDDIQYF. For the CDR3, the DNA is TGCAGCGGTGACAGGGATGACATTCAGTACTTC.

This clonotype was observed many times. The J gene is TRBJ1-2, the V gene TRBV15; D is unresolved. Germline assignment: CDR1 LNHNV and CDR2 YYDKDF (reference sequence). The V end was cut by 0 bases, the J end by 6 bases, with 8 bases between. The CDR3 sequence is 13 residues long. CDR3 loop: CATSRDPGDGYTF. CDR3 nucleotide sequence: TGTGCCACCAGCAGAGACCCAGGAGATGGCTACACCTTC.

This clonotype was seen more than once but under ten times. The V call is TRBV18, the J call TRBJ1-2, with a weak D call TRBD1 (5 bases). V lost 3 bases, J lost 2 bases, and 13 bases lay in between. Looked up from germline, CDR1 is KGHSH and CDR2 is LQKENI. The CDR3 covers 15 residues. CDR3 residues: CASSPSGTGNYGYTF. CDR3 bases: TGTGCCAGCTCACCCTCCGGGACGGGCAACTATGGCTACACCTTC. Filled out from reference TRBV18 and TRBJ1-2, the complete variable domain reads NAGVMQNPRHLVRRRGQEARLRCSPMKGHSHVYWYRQLPEEGLKFMVYLQKENIIDESGMPKERFSAEFPKEGPSILRIQQVVRGDSAAYFCASSPSGTGNYGYTFGSGTRLTVV.

The chain links TRBV3-1 to TRBJ1-1; a possible D gene is TRBD1 (5 bases). Trimming left V 0 bases short and J 4 bases short, with 12 bases between. Per germline, CDR1 LGHDT and CDR2 YNNKEL (reference sequence). The CDR3 runs to 15 residues. The CDR3 DNA reads TGTGCCAGCAGCCAAGATCAGGGAGAAGGCACTGAAGCTTTCTTT. It specifies CASSQDQGEGTEAFF.

This clonotype was counted ten times or more. The chain has TRBV30 and TRBJ1-5; 8 bases agree with TRBD1. The CDR3 sequence is 13 residues long. CDR1 is GTSNPN and CDR2 is SVGIG in the germline V gene (reference sequence). V trimming: 2 bases; J trimming: 5 bases; junction bases outside the gene matches: 2. The CDR3 nucleotides are TGTGCCTGGAGTCCGGACAGGGATCAGCCCCAGCATTTT. Encoded protein: CAWSPDRDQPQHF. The variable domain in full, with the rest retrieved from reference TRBV30 and TRBJ1-5, is SQTIHQWPATLVQPVGSPLSLECTVEGTSNPNLYWYRQAAGRGLQLLFYSVGIGQISSEVPQNLSASRPQDRQFILSSKKLLLSDSGFYLCAWSPDRDQPQHFGDGTRLSIL.

The chain has TRBV2 and TRBJ1-1, with D possibly being TRBD1 (5 bases). CDR1 and CDR2 from the germline V gene are SNHLY and FYNNEI. This CDR3 is 15 amino acids long. The ends were cut back, 6 bases at V and 2 bases at J, with 16 bases in the middle. The CDR3 reads CASRREGQGNTEAFF. The DNA for the CDR3 is TGTGCCAGCAGGAGGGAAGGGCAGGGTAACACTGAAGCTTTCTTT.

This clonotype turned up a few times. The CDR3 spells CASSIVGRDYGYTF. In DNA form, the CDR3 reads TGTGCCAGTAGTATAGTGGGGAGAGACTATGGCTACACCTTC. V is TRBV19 and J is TRBJ1-2; D is uncertain. Germline-derived CDR1 and CDR2 are LNHDA and SQIVND (reference sequence). V was shortened by 1 base and J by 3 bases, with 9 bases between the two germline ends. There are 14 residues in the CDR3.

This clonotype occurred many times. The rearrangement uses TRBV15 and TRBJ1-5; D gene uncertain. CDR1 and CDR2 from the germline V gene are LNHNV and YYDKDF (reference sequence). Trimming stripped 3 bases from V and 7 bases from J, with 7 bases between. The CDR3 has 12 residues. The DNA for the CDR3 is TGTGCCACCAGCAGTATGGCGCAGCCCCAGCATTTT. Encoded protein: CATSSMAQPQHF.

The table lists this clonotype with many counts. The chain links TRBV29-1 to TRBJ1-1; D is uncertain. V was shortened by 0 bases and J by 0 bases, with 5 bases between the two germline ends. This CDR3 has 13 amino acids. Germline CDR1 and CDR2: SQVTM and ANQGSEA. CDR3 amino acids: CSVEDQVNTEAFF. CDR3 nucleotides: TGCAGCGTTGAAGATCAGGTGAACACTGAAGCTTTCTTT.

The V call is TRBV7-8, the J call TRBJ2-7, with D tentatively TRBD1 or TRBD2 (5 bases each). Trimming left V 4 bases short and J 5 bases short, with 12 bases between. Germline assignment: CDR1 SGHVS and CDR2 FQNEAQ. CDR3 length: 13 amino acids. This CDR3 is CASSWGNRDEQYF. The CDR3 coding sequence is TGTGCCAGCAGCTGGGGGAATAGGGACGAGCAGTACTTC.

This clonotype was found many times. The rearrangement uses TRBV27 and TRBJ1-2; TRBD1 matches 8 bases. The CDR3 is 15 residues long. V was clipped by 5 bases and J by 6 bases; unmatched bases: 11. Germline V CDR1 and CDR2: MNHEY, SMNVEV (reference sequence). CDR3 sequence (DNA): TGTGCCAGCAGTCCCGATAACAGGGGGTTAAATGGCTACACCTTC. Translating it yields CASSPDNRGLNGYTF.